This T cell receptor beta chain was profiled in a study of T cells in pancreatic ductal adenocarcinoma (dated by TCRdb to the late 2010s). In terms of the full investigation: To learn about the adaptive T-cell response arising naturally, investigators profiled where tumor-infiltrating CD8+ T cells, together with suppressive cells, were located within resected pancreatic ductal adenocarcinoma, how abundant they were, and what qualities they showed. Overall results and qualifications from the work: Compared with tumor samples, blood samples had more total productive templates and 7.5 to 9.5-fold more unique clonotypes. Because inoperable disease is present at presentation in most pancreatic cancer patients, the resected cohort was biased toward the minority with early-stage disease. Tumor versus blood clonality comparisons may be biased because tumors are enriched in CD45RO+ effector rather than naive T cells, biasing toward lower diversity. T-cell clonality showed no significant difference between tumor and blood, with a mean clonality of approximately 0.11 in tumors and approximately 0.07 in blood.

About this clone: The antigen it recognizes is unknown. No quality values exist for individual bases; no much larger clone is one base distant.

Selected pancreatic ductal adenocarcinoma patients had undergone surgery without neoadjuvant therapy. After peripheral blood was drawn into heparin tubes, PBMCs were separated on a histopaque density gradient and then cryopreserved in around 9.8% DMSO. The DNeasy Blood and Tissue Kit, with Proteinase K and RNase treatment, was used to extract genomic DNA from roughly seven PBMC specimens and fewer than ten flash-frozen tumor specimens. The immunoSEQ hsTCRB kit was used to amplify TCR beta CDR3 regions from genomic DNA. High-throughput TRB CDR3 sequencing was performed on an Illumina HiSeq system. In the original analysis: The immunoSEQ software was used to analyze sequencing reads, and nonproductive sequences containing premature stops or frame-shifts were removed. To calculate repertoire clonality, Shannon entropy was normalized by log2 of the number of unique productive sequences, and that value was subtracted from one. The table comes from immuneACCESS by way of TCRdb, which keeps in-frame sequences with V and J called. Part of the clones is missing from these tables; in studies checked, under half for an unresolved V gene and the rest for unknown reasons. V and J calls and clone size are copied from that table; D and trimming were computed from the DNA. In all, the sample holds around 31,000 clones, and 85% to 95% of those were seen once. More than 2% of the sample is held by the ten biggest clonotypes.

From the cysteine up to the phenylalanine, the CDR3 has a length of 15 residues. Of all the DNA, just the CDR3 is kept, 45 bases in frame from base 1. CDR1 and CDR2 are drawn from the germline V gene: ENHRY, SYGVKD. Deletion took 4 bases off V and 7 bases off J, with a span of 19 bases between the germline ends. The rearranged chain carries TRBV10-3 and TRBJ2-5; the D gene is perhaps TRBD1 or TRBD2, as each covers 5 bases. Sequenced sample: PBMCs. The receptor's source is a human donor with pancreatic ductal adenocarcinoma. The bases are TGTGCCATCAGTGTTGAGTCGGCCGGGACGGGGACCCAGTACTTC. Translated, it gives CAISVESAGTGTQYF.